This T cell receptor (beta chain) came from a study of cytomegalovirus exposure and HLA in healthy donors. This clone was found a few times. What it binds is unknown. Germline CDR1 and CDR2: LGHNA and YSLEER. The length of the CDR3 is 15 residues. V was trimmed by 4 bases and J by 3 bases, leaving 13 bases between them. General study points: Fewer N-insertions than the roughly 670-donor mean were reportedly shown by an Asian-associated ancestry cluster in a later analysis. Most subjects' HLA-A and HLA-B alleles were reportedly predicted from TCR beta sequences. By HLA locus, TCR association rates varied in a later analysis, with DRB1 showing the most and HLA-C the fewest.

PCR primers comprised 60 Vbeta and 13 Jbeta primers. Assay used: immunoSEQ multiplex PCR; TCRdb lists only in-frame clones, some missing. The sample has 100,000 or so clones, 73% seen once. The specimen sequenced was PBMCs. The chain carries TRBV4-3 and TRBJ1-5, with D perhaps matching TRBD1 (5 bases). The source of this sequence is a man aged 35-49 years in good health and CMV-seronegative. The CDR3 sequence is CASSRLLGANQPQHF. The CDR3 nucleotides read TGCGCCAGCAGCCGATTATTAGGGGCCAATCAGCCCCAGCATTTT.